Listed below are T cell receptor beta chains from one sample, sequenced in a study of CD8 T cells in ankylosing spondylitis. TCRdb reanalysed the 5' RACE reads using MiXCR and keeps one entry per CDR3 protein. The data contain hundreds of thousands of distinct CDR3 sequences, 9.5% to 15% of them singletons. Sequenced sample: blood, either unsorted or a sorted T cell fraction (not recorded which). These receptors were collected from a male donor with ankylosing spondylitis. Each CDR3 is given without its conserved first and last residue.

V gene,CDR3 protein
TRBV6-1,ASSEMGTDPHKAF
TRBV5-1,ASSLAGQGNSPLH
TRBV5-1,ASSLGGQNTEAF
TRBV5-1,ASSLVGAATSTDTQY
TRBV6-1,ASSPQDRVGAEAF
TRBV12-3/TRBV12-4,ASSLSTGFGEKLF
TRBV11-2,ASSSPTGSYNEQF
TRBV29-1,SVDDRWDTQY
TRBV12-3/TRBV12-4,ASSLGFYNEQF
TRBV5-5,ASSFTGGAGAGANVLT
TRBV20-1,SARDTDQETQY
TRBV7-2,PSSLVGRAGEETQY
TRBV12-3/TRBV12-4,ASSTSGNTDTQY
TRBV5-1,ASRKDGTDTQY
TRBV29-1,SVELMNAEAF
TRBV15,ATGLGGLETQY
TRBV20-1,SARREENTEAF
TRBV20-1,SARDKSGADTQY
TRBV6-1,ASSETRWQF
TRBV5-1,ASSLQGRGNEQF
TRBV5-1,ASSAEPRGGEQF
TRBV20-1,SAPGQVEETQY
TRBV2,ASSRTGGDFETQY
TRBV20-1,SVPYTGGEKLF
TRBV5-1,ASSFTSISTDTQY
TRBV20-1,SASPKSKAF
TRBV5-1,ASSLVAGIGYNEQF
TRBV18,ASSPGGVKMNTEAF
TRBV15,ATSRTQNYEQY
TRBV3-1,ASSQGRASYNEQF
TRBV14,ASSLTGGGEQY
TRBV28,ASTPLGLGRETQY
TRBV5-6,ASSLGTGVAKNIQY
TRBV12-3/TRBV12-4,ASTTAGYTDTQY
TRBV3-1,ASSQSRAAVSPLH
TRBV7-9,ASSPRDPREETQY
TRBV6-1,ASSDHTRYT
TRBV15,ATSRDRGSYT
TRBV10-1,ASSDKGYDEQF
TRBV3-1,ASSRAGGNNYGYT
TRBV4-1,ASSQGTSGSNEQF
TRBV7-9,ASSLAGTGRDQPQH
TRBV12-3/TRBV12-4,ASRPGTGGLETQY
TRBV11-2,ASSLDLGREAGWEQF
TRBV18,ASSPGGNAYNEQF
TRBV5-1,ASRKAGVNYNEQF
TRBV2,ACDLGDTQY
TRBV20-1,SATGTSGRADTQY
TRBV3-1,ASSHRGQGDETQY
TRBV12-3/TRBV12-4,ASSTGFTRGNTIY
TRBV14,ASSQGAGRYNEQF
TRBV5-5,ASRTGLAENTGELF
TRBV12-3/TRBV12-4,ASSLGTGPYNEQF
TRBV20-1,SARRLAAANSYNEQF
TRBV9,ASSVGRPQNTGELF
TRBV7-2,ASRRRQGRTEAF
TRBV3-1,ASSRTDRGHEQY
TRBV5-1,ASSLAQQRSTDTQY
TRBV9,ASSVGGGADEQF